This T cell receptor beta chain emerged from a study of Ad26.COV2.S vaccination and SARS-CoV-2 variants (dated by TCRdb to the early 2020s). The study in broad terms: Donors in the vaccine arm were drawn from COV1001, a phase I-IIa trial of Ad26.COV2.S in healthy adults that was multicentre, randomized, double-blind and placebo-controlled. Ad26.COV2.S was administered intramuscularly at a dose of 5x10^10 or 1x10^11 viral particles, either as one shot or as two shots given 56 days apart. Sequencing of the TCRbeta repertoire served to evaluate the specificity and breadth of SARS-CoV-2-reactive T cell receptors following Ad26.COV2.S vaccination. The TCR-sequenced set comprised about 30 samples: some 20 Ad26.COV2.S vaccine recipients, 5 placebo recipients and 8 SARS-CoV-2 convalescent individuals. Trial participants were randomized into five groups of five: low-dose or high-dose Ad26.COV2.S given once or twice, or placebo on both occasions. Investigators did not know the trial group allocation while performing experiments and assessing outcomes. What the work shows at the level of the full study, not this receptor alone: Vaccine and placebo recipients had comparable non-spike TCR breadth, which fits with the vaccine containing only spike. The study was not powered to compare responses between vaccine doses or regimens. Ad26.COV2.S recipients had higher spike-specific TCR breadth than placebo recipients (P = 0.0014). After vaccination, spike-specific CD8+ and CD4+ T cell responses were reported to show substantial breadth. According to the authors, total T cell responses may have been underestimated by the TCR breadth and depth analyses.

As regards this clone: It lacks a known antigen. The record has no base qualities; no much larger clone is one base away.

The immunoSEQ Assay was used to sequence TCRbeta CDR3 regions. After extraction, genomic DNA underwent amplification by bias-controlled multiplex PCR, followed by high-throughput sequencing. The original pipeline was this. To quantify the absolute abundance of every unique TCRbeta CDR3 region, sequences were collapsed and filtered. T cell fraction was estimated by normalization of TCRbeta template counts to usable DNA, with usable DNA being measured through amplification of reference genes present in all nucleated cells. Repertoire TCRs were annotated as SARS-CoV-2-specific by exact matching of V gene, CDR3 amino acid sequence and J gene to a known reactive TCR set. MIRA supplied the reference SARS-CoV-2 TCR set, which was filtered for enrichment in COVID-19-positive ImmuneCODE repertoires so that public or cross-reactive TCRs were removed. Using the MIRA antigens, annotated TCRs were further analysed by specific ORF or by position within an ORF. Breadth was defined as the number of annotated unique rearrangements divided by the total number of unique productive rearrangements, and depth was defined as the summed frequency of the annotated unique rearrangements. TCR breadth was compared between groups using two-sided Wilcoxon rank-sum tests. Entries here come from immuneACCESS through TCRdb and include only in-frame sequences with V and J called. Some clones fail to appear in such tables; in the studies checked, an unresolved V gene covers under half of the shortfall, and the cause of the remainder is unknown. The V and J calls and clone size are taken from that table; D and trimming were inferred from the DNA. The sample has about 400,000 clones on record, about four fifths of them singletons. 7% to 9.5% of the sample is in the top ten clones.

In the paper's terms, the treatment or condition label means: about 20 received Ad26.COV2.S at low or high dose, single or two shots; about 5 received placebo; per-sample allocation not given. For vaccine and placebo recipients, the sequenced repertoires came from samples collected on day 63 after the first injection. Between 29 July and 7 August 2020, Cohort 1b enrolled around 25 adults aged 18-55 years at one site in Boston, USA. As a vaccine, Ad26.COV2.S was a replication-incompetent adenovirus type 26 vector that expressed a prefusion-stabilized SARS-CoV-2 spike protein derived from the original Wuhan strain. Its CDR3 holds 15 amino acids, cysteine through phenylalanine. Solely the CDR3 DNA is kept, with 45 bases framed from the first base. V is clipped by 6 bases and J by 8 bases, and the sequence between their germline boundaries is 19 bases long. From the germline V gene, CDR1 is KGHDR and CDR2 is SFDVKD.

The clonotype comes from a person between 18 and 59 years old who received the Ad26.COV2.S COVID-19 vaccine or a placebo. The specimen was peripheral blood, collected in a trial of Ad26.COV2.S vaccine versus placebo. In this chain, TRBV24-1 is recombined with TRBJ2-1; the D assignment is uncertain and may be TRBD1 or TRBD2, with 5 bases supporting each. CDR3 sequence: CATSKGRARVDEQFF. The DNA is TGTGCCACCAGTAAGGGACGAGCTCGGGTCGATGAGCAGTTCTTC.